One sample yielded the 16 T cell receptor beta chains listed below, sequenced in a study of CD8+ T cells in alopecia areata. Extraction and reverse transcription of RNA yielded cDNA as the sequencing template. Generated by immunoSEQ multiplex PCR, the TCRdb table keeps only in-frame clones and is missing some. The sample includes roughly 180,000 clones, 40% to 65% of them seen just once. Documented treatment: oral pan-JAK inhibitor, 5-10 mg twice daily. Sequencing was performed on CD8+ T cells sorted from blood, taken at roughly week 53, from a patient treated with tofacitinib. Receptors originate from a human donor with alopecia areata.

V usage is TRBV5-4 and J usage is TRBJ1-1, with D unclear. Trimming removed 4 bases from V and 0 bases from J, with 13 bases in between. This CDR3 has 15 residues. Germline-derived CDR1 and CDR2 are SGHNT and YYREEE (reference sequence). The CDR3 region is CASSLTAGMNTEAFF. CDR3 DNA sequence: TGTGCCAGCAGCCTCACAGCGGGTATGAACACTGAAGCTTTCTTT.

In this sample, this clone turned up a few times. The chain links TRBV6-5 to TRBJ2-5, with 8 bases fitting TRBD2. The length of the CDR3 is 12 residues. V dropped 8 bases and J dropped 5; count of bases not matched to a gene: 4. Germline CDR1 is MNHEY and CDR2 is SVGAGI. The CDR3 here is CASGTSMETQYF. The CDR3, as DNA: TGTGCCAGCGGGACTAGTATGGAGACCCAGTACTTC.

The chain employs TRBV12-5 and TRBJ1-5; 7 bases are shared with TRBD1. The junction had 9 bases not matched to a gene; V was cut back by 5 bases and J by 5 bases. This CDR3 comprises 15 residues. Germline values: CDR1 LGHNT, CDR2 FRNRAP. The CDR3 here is CASGTTGVRDQPQHF. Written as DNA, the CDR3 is TGTGCTAGTGGTACCACAGGGGTGAGGGATCAGCCCCAGCATTTT.

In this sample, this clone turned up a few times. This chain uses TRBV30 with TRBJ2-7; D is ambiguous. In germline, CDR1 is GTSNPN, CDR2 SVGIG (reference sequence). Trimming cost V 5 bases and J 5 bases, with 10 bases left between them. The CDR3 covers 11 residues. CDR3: CAWSPRDEQYF. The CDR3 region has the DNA TGTGCCTGGTCCCCCCGCGACGAGCAGTACTTC.

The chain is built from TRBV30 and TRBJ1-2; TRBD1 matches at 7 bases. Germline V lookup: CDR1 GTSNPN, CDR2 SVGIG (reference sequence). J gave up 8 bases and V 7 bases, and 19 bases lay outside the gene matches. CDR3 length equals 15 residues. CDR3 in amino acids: CASPTTPGTEGGYTF. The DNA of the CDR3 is TGTGCCTCACCGACCACCCCGGGGACAGAGGGCGGCTACACCTTC.

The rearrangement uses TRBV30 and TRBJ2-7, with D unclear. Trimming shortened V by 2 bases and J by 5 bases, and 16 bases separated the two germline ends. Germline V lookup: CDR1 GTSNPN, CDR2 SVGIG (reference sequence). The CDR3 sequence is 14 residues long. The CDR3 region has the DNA TGTGCCTGGAGTTTACGGTCGTCTGGGGACGAGCAGTACTTC. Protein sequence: CAWSLRSSGDEQYF.

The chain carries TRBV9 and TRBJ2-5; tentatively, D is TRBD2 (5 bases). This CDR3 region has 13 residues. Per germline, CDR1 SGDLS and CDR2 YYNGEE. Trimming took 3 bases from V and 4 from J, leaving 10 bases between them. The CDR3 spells CASSGGLGETQYF. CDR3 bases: TGTGCCAGCAGCGGAGGGTTGGGAGAGACCCAGTACTTC.

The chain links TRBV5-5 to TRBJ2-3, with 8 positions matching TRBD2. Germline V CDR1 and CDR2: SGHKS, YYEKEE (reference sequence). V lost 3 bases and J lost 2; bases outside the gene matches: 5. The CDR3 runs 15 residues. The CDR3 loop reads CASSSGGGHTDTQYF. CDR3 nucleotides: TGTGCCAGCAGCTCGGGAGGGGGACACACAGATACGCAGTATTTT.

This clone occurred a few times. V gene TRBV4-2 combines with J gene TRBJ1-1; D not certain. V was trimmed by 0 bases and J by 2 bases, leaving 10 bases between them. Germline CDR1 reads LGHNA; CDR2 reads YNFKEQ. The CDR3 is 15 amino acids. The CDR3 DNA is TGTGCCAGCAGCCAAGATCGTCAGCCCAACACTGAAGCTTTCTTT. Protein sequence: CASSQDRQPNTEAFF.

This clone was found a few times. CDR3 in DNA: TGCAGCGTCGGAGTCACAGGGGGGGATGAAAAACTGTTTTTT. It specifies CSVGVTGGDEKLFF. The rearrangement joins TRBV29-1 to TRBJ1-4; TRBD1 agrees at 8 bases. The CDR3 is made up of 14 amino acids. Germline lookup yields CDR1 SQVTM and CDR2 ANQGSEA. V lost 6 bases and J lost 6; bases outside the gene matches: 9.

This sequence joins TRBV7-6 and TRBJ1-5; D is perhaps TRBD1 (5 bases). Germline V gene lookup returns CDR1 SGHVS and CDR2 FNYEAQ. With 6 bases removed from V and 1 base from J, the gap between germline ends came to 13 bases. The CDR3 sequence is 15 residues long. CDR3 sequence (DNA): TGTGCCAGCAGTCGAAATGGGGGAAGCAATCAGCCCCAGCATTTT. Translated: CASSRNGGSNQPQHF.

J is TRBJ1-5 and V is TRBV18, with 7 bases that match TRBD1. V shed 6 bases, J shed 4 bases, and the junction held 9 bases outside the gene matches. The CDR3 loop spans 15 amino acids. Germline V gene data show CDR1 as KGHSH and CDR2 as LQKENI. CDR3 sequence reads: CASSPGQLQNQPQHF. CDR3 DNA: TGTGCCAGCTCGCCGGGACAGTTACAGAATCAGCCCCAGCATTTT.

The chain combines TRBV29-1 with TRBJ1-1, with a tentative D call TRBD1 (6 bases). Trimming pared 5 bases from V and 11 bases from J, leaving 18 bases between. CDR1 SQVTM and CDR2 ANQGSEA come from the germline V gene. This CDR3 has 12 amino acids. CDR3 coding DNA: TGCAGCGTTTTAGCAGGGGACGTGATGGCTTTCTTT. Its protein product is CSVLAGDVMAFF.

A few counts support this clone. Here the CDR3 reads CASMAQGPSTQYF. The CDR3, as DNA: TGTGCCAGTATGGCCCAGGGCCCCAGTACGCAGTATTTT. The rearrangement links TRBV19 to TRBJ2-3; D perhaps matches TRBD1 (5 bases). The germline V and J ends were trimmed by 7 bases and 8 bases, with 16 bases remaining between them. Germline V gene sequence: CDR1 LNHDA, CDR2 SQIVND (reference sequence). CDR3 length equals 13 residues. The whole variable domain, filled in from reference TRBV19 and TRBJ2-3, reads DGGITQSPKYLFRKEGQNVTLSCEQNLNHDAMYWYRQDPGQGLRLIYYSQIVNDFQKGDIAEGYSVSREKKESFPLTVTSAQKNPTAFYLCASMAQGPSTQYFGPGTRLTVL.

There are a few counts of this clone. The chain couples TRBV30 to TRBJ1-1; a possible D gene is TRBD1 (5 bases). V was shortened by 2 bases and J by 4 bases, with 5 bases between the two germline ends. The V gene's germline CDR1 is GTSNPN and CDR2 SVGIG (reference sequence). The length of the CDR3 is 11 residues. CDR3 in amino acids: CAWSTGTEAFF. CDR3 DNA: TGTGCCTGGAGTACAGGCACTGAAGCTTTCTTT.

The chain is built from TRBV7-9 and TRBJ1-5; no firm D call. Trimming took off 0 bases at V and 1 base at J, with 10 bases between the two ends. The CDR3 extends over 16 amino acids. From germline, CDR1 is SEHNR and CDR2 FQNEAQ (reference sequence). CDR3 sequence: CASSLAVGGSNQPQHF. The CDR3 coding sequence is TGTGCCAGCAGCTTAGCGGTGGGCGGGAGCAATCAGCCCCAGCATTTT.